The entry below describes one T cell receptor (beta chain). The data belong to a study of control samples from healthy donors and cancer patients. The protocol was immunoSEQ multiplex PCR, while the TCRdb copy is restricted to in-frame clones and leaves out a portion. The top ten hold more than 3% of the sample, which has just under 150,000 clones, about 91% seen once. CDR3 length: 20 residues. Germline-derived CDR1 and CDR2 are MNHEY and SVGEGT. V dropped 5 bases and J dropped 0; count of bases not matched to a gene: 18. Sequencing input: blood. This TCR derives from a man aged 25-45 years in good health. The chain uses TRBV6-2 or TRBV6-3 and TRBJ2-4; 8 positions agree with TRBD1. CDR3 in DNA: TGTGCCAGCAGTACCCCAACCGGGACAGGACTTCCCCTAGCCAAAAACATTCAGTACTTC. It is translated as CASSTPTGTGLPLAKNIQYF.